This TCR beta chain was sequenced in a study of blood T cell repertoires in COVID-19. Looking at the study overall: The samples span acute and convalescent COVID-19 from the United States, Italy and Spain. From T cells, B-cell-depleted T cells, or PBMCs came the material, which was cDNA or gDNA.

This clone has only a few counts. In the source study's methods: Amplified reference gene primers provided the basis for estimating nucleated cell counts. Only in-frame clones appear in the TCRdb table, and some are missing; sequencing was by immunoSEQ multiplex PCR. V, J and clone size are taken as reported in that table, and D and trimming were inferred from the DNA itself. Among under 250,000 clones listed, around four fifths were seen once. CDR3 length equals 14 residues. CDR1 is SGHNT, CDR2 YYREEE, per germline (reference sequence). The trim removed 3 bases at V and 5 bases at J, leaving 7 bases unmatched.

V and J are TRBV5-4 and TRBJ2-5, with TRBD2 identical over 7 bases. The sequence derives from a woman between 65 and 79 years old with active or convalescent COVID-19. The sample consisted of peripheral blood. The CDR3 coding sequence is TGTGCCAGCAGCTGGAGGGAGGGCAGGGAGACCCAGTACTTC. It codes for CASSWREGRETQYF.